The 21 T cell receptor beta chains listed next were all sequenced from one sample in a study of shared clonotypes between healthy human individuals. Profiling relied on immunoSEQ multiplex PCR, and the TCRdb table lists in-frame clones only, not all of them. The sample holds roughly 680,000 clones, 55% to 75% seen once. Sample: memory CD4+ T cells sorted from blood. Subset given: CD45RA-negative fraction. The receptors here all came from a woman aged 25 to 39 in good health.

The chain uses TRBV5-1 and TRBJ2-7, with D possibly called TRBD1 or TRBD2 (5 bases each). The CDR3 runs to 15 residues. Germline V gene sequence: CDR1 SGHRS, CDR2 YFSETQ. The V end lost 4 bases, the J end lost 6 bases, and 20 bases lay between the germline ends. The CDR3 nucleotides are TGCGCCAGCAGCACGCAGGGTGGGGGTCCCTCCGAGCAGTACTTC. It specifies CASSTQGGGPSEQYF.

This clone was recorded a few times. The J gene is TRBJ1-1, the V gene TRBV18; possibly TRBD1 for D (5 bases). The CDR3 extends over 12 amino acids. V lost 5 bases and J 6 bases, leaving 10 bases between the germline ends. Per germline, CDR1 KGHSH and CDR2 LQKENI. The CDR3: CASSGQGPEAFF. The CDR3 region has the DNA TGTGCCAGCTCAGGGCAGGGCCCTGAAGCTTTCTTT.

This sequence joins TRBV27 and TRBJ2-1; 11 nucleotides line up with TRBD2. J was trimmed by 6 bases and V by 5 bases; bases with no gene match: 9. Germline lookup yields CDR1 MNHEY and CDR2 SMNVEV (reference sequence). This CDR3 comprises 16 residues. In DNA, the CDR3 is TGTGCCAGCAGTGGGGTAGCGGGAGGGTCGGGCAATGAGCAGTTCTTC. It yields the protein CASSGVAGGSGNEQFF.

The chain combines TRBV18 with TRBJ1-1, with D unclear. The CDR3 has 14 residues. Between the trimmed V and J ends, which lost 5 bases and 4 bases, there was a span of 14 bases. Germline V CDR1 and CDR2: KGHSH, LQKENI. The CDR3 bases are TGTGCCAGCTCAACTAACTGGGGAACCACTGAAGCTTTCTTT. The encoded protein is CASSTNWGTTEAFF. Using reference TRBV18 and TRBJ1-1 for the parts outside the CDR3, the full variable domain is NAGVMQNPRHLVRRRGQEARLRCSPMKGHSHVYWYRQLPEEGLKFMVYLQKENIIDESGMPKERFSAEFPKEGPSILRIQQVVRGDSAAYFCASSTNWGTTEAFFGQGTRLTVV.

The rearrangement uses TRBV7-3 and TRBJ2-7; D is possibly TRBD2 (6 bases). This CDR3 is 13 amino acids long. The V gene's germline CDR1 is SGHTA and CDR2 FQGTGA. With 1 base removed from V and 6 bases from J, the gap between germline ends came to 10 bases. As DNA, the CDR3 is TGTGCCAGCAGCTTAAACCCGGGAGTCGAGCAGTACTTC. Translated, it gives CASSLNPGVEQYF. The whole variable domain, remainder taken from reference TRBV7-3 and TRBJ2-7, is GAGVSQTPSNKVTEKGKYVELRCDPISGHTALYWYRQSLGQGPEFLIYFQGTGAADDSGLPNDRFFAVRPEGSVSTLKIQRTERGDSAVYLCASSLNPGVEQYFGPGTRLTVT.

V gene TRBV6-6 combines with J gene TRBJ2-7; possible D gene TRBD2, 5 bases. CDR3 length equals 14 residues. CDR1 is MNHNY, CDR2 SVGAGI, per germline (reference sequence). The V end lost 6 bases, the J end lost 0 bases, and 12 bases lay between the germline ends. The CDR3 region is CASSHGLRSYEQYF. CDR3 DNA: TGTGCCAGCAGCCACGGACTCCGCTCCTACGAGCAGTACTTC.

This chain links TRBV25-1 with TRBJ2-3; the D gene is possibly TRBD2 (6 bases). CDR1 MGHDK and CDR2 SYGVNS come from the germline V gene. The length of the CDR3 is 16 residues. Trimming removed 6 bases from V and 2 bases from J, with 18 bases in between. The CDR3 region has the DNA TGTGCCAGCAGCGACCTCGGGGGTGGGGCCACAGATACGCAGTATTTT. Encoded protein: CASSDLGGGATDTQYF.

The chain carries TRBV19 and TRBJ2-5; 10 bases align to TRBD1. This CDR3 spans 13 amino acids. V lost 9 bases to trimming and J lost 5 bases; unmatched junction nucleotides: 6. Germline assignment: CDR1 LNHDA and CDR2 SQIVND (reference sequence). The DNA for the CDR3 is TGTGCCAGCCGACAGGGGGCCTGGGAGACCCAGTACTTC. Translating gives CASRQGAWETQYF.

About this clone: This same CDR3 is encoded by further DNA sequences in the sample. The chain links TRBV7-9 to TRBJ2-5, with D maybe TRBD1 (6 bases). From germline, CDR1 is SEHNR and CDR2 FQNEAQ (reference sequence). The CDR3 extends over 13 amino acids. Between the trimmed V and J ends, which lost 1 base and 5 bases, there was a span of 8 bases. This CDR3 is CASSLGDRETQYF. Here the CDR3 DNA reads TGTGCCAGCAGCTTAGGTGACAGGGAGACCCAGTACTTC.

CDR3 region: CASSLRSEVSGANVLTF. The CDR3 bases are TGCGCCAGCAGCTTGCGGTCAGAAGTCTCTGGGGCCAACGTCCTGACTTTC. The chain is built from TRBV5-1 and TRBJ2-6; D gene uncertain. V was clipped by 1 base and J by 0 bases, with 11 bases between them. The CDR3 spans 17 residues. Germline CDR1 SGHRS, CDR2 YFSETQ.

V is TRBV5-6 and J is TRBJ1-4; TRBD1 agrees at 9 bases. The V and J ends lost 4 bases and 7 bases, in that order; junction bases with no gene match: 8. The germline gives CDR1 SGHDT, CDR2 YYEEEE. The CDR3 has 15 amino acids. The CDR3 loop reads CASSRAGTGSEKLFF. CDR3 bases: TGTGCCAGCAGCAGAGCCGGGACAGGGAGTGAAAAACTGTTTTTT.

V gene TRBV18 combines with J gene TRBJ1-1; D not resolved. Germline V lookup: CDR1 KGHSH, CDR2 LQKENI. This CDR3 is built from 16 residues. The germline V and J ends were trimmed by 0 bases and 1 base, with 12 bases remaining between them. CDR3 sequence (DNA): TGTGCCAGCTCACCACCGGGTTTGGTAAGGAACACTGAAGCTTTCTTT. Translated: CASSPPGLVRNTEAFF. Based on the CDR3 plus reference TRBV18 and TRBJ1-1, the full variable domain is NAGVMQNPRHLVRRRGQEARLRCSPMKGHSHVYWYRQLPEEGLKFMVYLQKENIIDESGMPKERFSAEFPKEGPSILRIQQVVRGDSAAYFCASSPPGLVRNTEAFFGQGTRLTVV.

V and J are TRBV27 and TRBJ1-1; D not certain. Germline assignment: CDR1 MNHEY and CDR2 SMNVEV (reference sequence). This CDR3 comprises 15 residues. Trimming removed 6 bases at V and 1 base at J, with 15 bases between. The CDR3, as DNA: TGTGCCAGCAGCCGGTATCGATCGAAGAACACTGAAGCTTTCTTT. As protein: CASSRYRSKNTEAFF.

The V and J genes are TRBV7-2 and TRBJ2-4; 7 bases agree with TRBD1. The J segment lost 0 bases and the V segment lost 5 bases, leaving 10 bases of the junction unmatched. CDR3 size: 17 residues. Germline CDR1 SGHTA, CDR2 FQGNSA. DNA for the CDR3: TGTGCCAGCAGCCTTAGAGGACAGGTCTTAGCCAAAAACATTCAGTACTTC. This sequence encodes CASSLRGQVLAKNIQYF.

J is TRBJ2-5 and V is TRBV5-1; 9 bases are a match to TRBD1. Unmatched junction bases numbered 9, after V lost 4 bases and J lost 5 bases. CDR1 SGHRS and CDR2 YFSETQ come from the germline V gene. The CDR3 is 15 residues long. CDR3 loop: CASSTGQGFRETQYF. The CDR3 coding sequence is TGCGCCAGCAGCACAGGACAGGGGTTTCGGGAGACCCAGTACTTC.

This chain uses TRBV7-2 with TRBJ2-1; D is ambiguous. The CDR3 length is 12 residues. Germline CDR1 and CDR2: SGHTA and FQGNSA. Trimming removed 2 bases at V and 9 bases at J, with 8 bases between. DNA for the CDR3: TGTGCCAGCAGCTTATTAGATGCTGAGCAGTTCTTC. This sequence encodes CASSLLDAEQFF.

This chain joins TRBV13 and TRBJ2-5; D not certain. This CDR3 has 14 residues. CDR1 is PRHDT, CDR2 FYEKMQ, per germline (reference sequence). V was pared by 5 bases and J by 2 bases, with 12 bases between. Here the CDR3 reads CASSPSLGQETQYF. Written as DNA, the CDR3 is TGTGCCAGCAGCCCGAGCCTAGGGCAAGAGACCCAGTACTTC.

The chain is built from TRBV20-1 and TRBJ1-1, with D unresolved. In germline, CDR1 is DFQATT, CDR2 SNEGSKA (reference sequence). The CDR3 totals 11 residues. V was clipped by 6 bases and J by 8 bases, with 13 bases between them. This chain's CDR3 is CSALGSVEAFF. For the CDR3, the DNA is TGCAGTGCCCTAGGGTCGGTCGAAGCTTTCTTT.

The chain couples TRBV10-3 to TRBJ2-1; 7 bases are a match to TRBD2. V shed 2 bases, J shed 4 bases, and the junction held 5 bases outside the gene matches. The CDR3 spans 15 residues. The germline V gene encodes CDR1 ENHRY and CDR2 SYGVKD. The CDR3 DNA reads as TGTGCCATCAGTGAGGGGCGGGAGAGATACAATGAGCAGTTCTTC. Translated, it gives CAISEGRERYNEQFF.

The rearrangement uses TRBV6-1 and TRBJ1-5; D uncertain. Germline V CDR1 and CDR2: MNHNS, SASEGT. The CDR3 has 14 residues. V lost 7 bases and J lost 2, with 12 bases in between. CDR3 residues: CASIGRRGNQPQHF. The DNA of the CDR3 is TGTGCCAGCATCGGCAGGCGGGGCAATCAGCCCCAGCATTTT.

The rearrangement joins TRBV6-5 to TRBJ2-1; 7 bases align to TRBD2. Trimming removed 4 bases from V and 1 base from J; junction bases left unmatched: 4. Per germline, CDR1 MNHEY and CDR2 SVGAGI. The length of the CDR3 is 15 residues. CDR3 DNA: TGTGCCAGCAGTTGGGGCGGGAGTTCCTACAATGAGCAGTTCTTC. Translating it yields CASSWGGSSYNEQFF.